A selection of T cell receptor beta chains follows, all from one sample in a study of blood T cell repertoires in COVID-19. Data came from immunoSEQ multiplex PCR; TCRdb stores just in-frame clones and leaves some out. Among 120,000 to 150,000 clones listed, over 75% were seen once. The specimen was peripheral blood. These TCRs come from an older woman with COVID-19, enrolled during active disease. Both conserved end residues are part of each CDR3. Each record gives: J gene, V gene, clone size, D gene, CDR3 DNA, CDR3 protein. The D gene is left open where the match is weak. Not every row has a clone size; where given, it reads once, few, many or a size class.

>TRBJ1-1|TRBV13|-|-
TGTGCCAGCAGCTTAGGAGTAGCTGAAGCTTTCTTT
CASSLGVAEAFF
>TRBJ2-5|TRBV15|-|TRBD2
TGTGCCACCAGCAGAGGGGCGGGAGCGGAGACCCAGTACTTC
CATSRGAGAETQYF
>TRBJ1-2|TRBV7-2|-|TRBD1
TGTGCCAGCAGCTTAGGACAGGGGGCCTATGGCTACACCTTC
CASSLGQGAYGYTF
>TRBJ2-2|TRBV2|few|-
TGTGCCAGCAGGACGTCGGGGCAGGGGCGCCCGAACACCGGGGAGCTGTTTTTT
CASRTSGQGRPNTGELFF
>TRBJ2-1|TRBV19|-|TRBD1
TGTGCCAGTAGTACACGCAACAGGGGTTCCTACAATGAGCAGTTCTTC
CASSTRNRGSYNEQFF
>TRBJ2-1|TRBV24-1|-|-
TGTGCCACCAGTGAGGAGACAGGTGATGAGCAGTTCTTC
CATSEETGDEQFF
>TRBJ2-1|TRBV5-8|-|TRBD1
TGTGCCAGCAGGATTGGAAGCCGGGACAGGGCATACAATGAGCAGTTCTTC
CASRIGSRDRAYNEQFF
>TRBJ2-2|TRBV10-2|once|TRBD2
TGCGCCAGCATTTGGACTAGCGGGGTCGGGGAGCTGTTTTTT
CASIWTSGVGELFF
>TRBJ2-5|TRBV5-1|once|-
TGCGCCAGCAGCCCTAACCAAGAGACCCAGTACTTC
CASSPNQETQYF
>TRBJ2-5|TRBV6-5|-|-
TGTGCCAGCAGTCCAGGGGCGGGCGGGGGCGAGACCCAGTACTTC
CASSPGAGGGETQYF
>TRBJ2-7|TRBV11-1|-|TRBD1
TGTGCCAGCAGCCGCCGGACAGGGCCGTGGTACGAGCAGTACTTC
CASSRRTGPWYEQYF
>TRBJ2-7|TRBV2|-|TRBD2
TGTGCCAGCAAGGACGGGCCCGGACTAGCGGAAAATCACTACGAGCAGTACTTC
CASKDGPGLAENHYEQYF
>TRBJ2-7|TRBV25-1|-|TRBD2
TGTGCCAGCACCGGGGGGGCCGAATACGAGCAGTACTTC
CASTGGAEYEQYF
>TRBJ2-5|TRBV6-2/TRBV6-3|few|TRBD2
TGTGCCAGCAGTTCCCTTCTAGCGGGGGGTGATGAGACCCAGTACTTC
CASSSLLAGGDETQYF
>TRBJ1-2|TRBV5-8|once|TRBD1
TGTGCCAGCAGCTTGGTGGTGTTGACGGACAGGGGGCATGGCTACACCTTC
CASSLVVLTDRGHGYTF
>TRBJ2-1|TRBV2|-|TRBD2
TGTGCCAGCAGTGCCTGGGGGGGTACGGGTGAGCAGTTCTTC
CASSAWGGTGEQFF
>TRBJ2-5|TRBV4-1|-|-
TGCGCCAGCAGCCAGCGGGGCGGGTTGGAGACCCAGTACTTC
CASSQRGGLETQYF
>TRBJ2-1|TRBV4-3|-|TRBD1
TGCGCCAGCAGCCTGACAGGGGGAACCTACAATGAGCAGTTCTTC
CASSLTGGTYNEQFF
>TRBJ2-2|TRBV19|-|TRBD2
TGTGCCAGTAGTATAATGGCGGGGGGTTTAAACACCGGGGAGCTGTTTTTT
CASSIMAGGLNTGELFF
>TRBJ2-7|TRBV6-5|-|-
TGTGCCAGCAGTAACCTGGGCAGGGACTACGAGCAGTACTTC
CASSNLGRDYEQYF
>TRBJ1-2|TRBV20-1|-|-
TGCAGTGCTAGTGTTCCCGGGTCCAACTATGGCTACACCTTC
CSASVPGSNYGYTF